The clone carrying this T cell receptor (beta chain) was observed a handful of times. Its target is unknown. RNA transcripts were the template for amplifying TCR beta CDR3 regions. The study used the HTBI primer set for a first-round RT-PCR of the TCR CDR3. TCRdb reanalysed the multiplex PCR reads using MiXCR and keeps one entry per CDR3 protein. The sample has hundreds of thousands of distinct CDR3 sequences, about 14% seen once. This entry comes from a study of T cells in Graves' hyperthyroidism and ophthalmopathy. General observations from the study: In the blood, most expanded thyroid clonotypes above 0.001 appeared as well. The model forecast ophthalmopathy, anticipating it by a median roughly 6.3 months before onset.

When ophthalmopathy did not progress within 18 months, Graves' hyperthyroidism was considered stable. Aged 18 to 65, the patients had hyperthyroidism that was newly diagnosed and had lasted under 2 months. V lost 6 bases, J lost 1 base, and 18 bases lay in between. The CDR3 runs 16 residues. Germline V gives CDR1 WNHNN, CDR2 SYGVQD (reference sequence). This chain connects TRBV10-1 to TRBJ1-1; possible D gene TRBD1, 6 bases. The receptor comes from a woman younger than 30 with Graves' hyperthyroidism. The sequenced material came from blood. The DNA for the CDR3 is TGCGCCAGCAGCGAACGGTTTCAGGGGCCGAACACTGAAGCTTTCTTT. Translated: CASSERFQGPNTEAFF.